These 27 T cell receptor beta chains originate from one sample sequenced in a study of neurological immune-mediated disorders. TCRdb re-derived calls from the 5' RACE reads in MiXCR, one entry per CDR3 protein. Among 70,000 or so distinct CDR3 sequences listed, roughly 5.6% were seen once. The sample taken for sequencing was PBMCs. These receptors were collected from a woman under 40 with multiple sclerosis.

Details on this clonotype: A much bigger clone sits one base away, suggesting this may be a read error. The V call is TRBV10-3, the J call TRBJ2-3; D is undetermined. The CDR3 spans 12 residues. Germline assignment: CDR1 ENHRY and CDR2 SYGVKD. Trimming took 6 bases from V and 6 from J, leaving 10 bases between them. CDR3 region: CAIRESVDTQYF. The DNA of the CDR3 is TGTGCCATCAGGGAATCAGTCGATACGCAGTATTTT.

This clonotype was observed many times. The chain links TRBV5-1 to TRBJ2-2; weak D call: TRBD1 (6 bases). With 4 bases removed from V and 3 bases from J, the gap between germline ends came to 13 bases. The CDR3 runs 15 residues. CDR1 is SGHRS and CDR2 is YFSETQ in the germline V gene. CDR3 protein: CASSPRDTYTGELFF. In DNA form, the CDR3 reads TGCGCCAGCAGCCCCAGGGACACCTACACCGGGGAGCTGTTTTTT. The full variable domain, in which reference TRBV5-1 and TRBJ2-2 provide the parts outside the CDR3, is KAGVTQTPRYLIKTRGQQVTLSCSPISGHRSVSWYQQTPGQGLQFLFEYFSETQRNKGNFPGRFSGRQFSNSRSEMNVSTLELGDSALYLCASSPRDTYTGELFFGEGSRLTVL.

This clonotype was counted ten times or more. The chain couples TRBV3-1 to TRBJ2-7, with a possible D match to TRBD1 (5 bases). Trimming left V 8 bases short and J 2 bases short, with 13 bases between. This CDR3 contains 13 residues. Germline CDR1 and CDR2: LGHDT and YNNKEL (reference sequence). CDR3 protein: CASGRGSAYEQYF. CDR3 in DNA: TGTGCCAGCGGTAGGGGATCAGCCTACGAGCAGTACTTC.

As for this clonotype: One end of the junction is discordant with germline, which a read error may explain. This chain connects TRBV5-6 to TRBJ1-5; no definite D call. CDR1 and CDR2 (germline): SGHDT, YYEEEE. The CDR3 has 14 residues. The DNA for the CDR3 is TGTGCCAGCAGCTTAGGGCGAGGCAATCAGCCCCAGAATTTT. Protein: CASSLGRGNQPQNF.

In this sample, this clonotype turned up many times. The chain uses TRBV5-1 and TRBJ1-1; no firm D call. This CDR3 contains 15 residues. Trimming removed 5 bases at V and 5 bases at J, with 19 bases between. Looked up from germline, CDR1 is SGHRS and CDR2 is YFSETQ. The chain's CDR3 is CASSPSRRQETEAFF. CDR3 DNA sequence: TGCGCCAGCAGTCCCTCTCGGCGTCAGGAAACTGAAGCTTTCTTT.

This clonotype was observed many times. The chain joins TRBV12-3 or TRBV12-4 to TRBJ2-1, with D hard to call. This CDR3 has 14 amino acids. V was trimmed by 1 base and J by 2 bases, leaving 6 bases between them. CDR3 loop: CASSLGPTYNEQFF. The CDR3 nucleotides read TGTGCCAGCAGTTTAGGACCTACCTACAATGAGCAGTTCTTC.

This clonotype was seen repeatedly, ten times or more. The V gene is TRBV12-3 or TRBV12-4, the J gene TRBJ2-5; D not resolved. The V gene lost 3 bases and the J gene lost 0 bases, with 8 bases spanning the gap. The CDR3 is 14 residues long. In DNA, the CDR3 is TGTGCCAGCAGTTTTGGGCTTTACCAAGAGACCCAGTACTTC. This encodes CASSFGLYQETQYF.

At least ten counts were recorded for this clonotype. The V gene is TRBV9, the J gene TRBJ2-1, with D uncertain. The germline V and J ends were trimmed by 2 bases and 7 bases, with 10 bases remaining between them. CDR1 is SGDLS, CDR2 YYNGEE, per germline. The CDR3 length is 13 residues. The CDR3 DNA reads TGTGCCAGCAGCGTGGTTCCTTGGAATGAGCAGTTCTTC. This gives the protein CASSVVPWNEQFF.

This clonotype was seen at least ten times. The rearrangement joins TRBV6-5 to TRBJ1-2; D call uncertain. V lost 7 bases and J lost 3, with 12 bases in between. The length of the CDR3 is 13 residues. Germline V gene sequence: CDR1 MNHEY, CDR2 SVGAGI. CDR3 DNA sequence: TGTGCCAGCACCTCCGGACGGTACTATGGCTACACCTTC. Protein product: CASTSGRYYGYTF.

This clonotype was counted at least ten times. This chain connects TRBV20-1 to TRBJ2-1, with 13 bases that match TRBD2. The CDR3 runs to 14 residues. With 6 bases clipped from V and 8 bases from J, the junction kept 7 bases outside the gene matches. From germline, CDR1 is DFQATT and CDR2 SNEGSKA (reference sequence). The CDR3 loop is CSATSGGATDEQFF. CDR3 nucleotides: TGCAGTGCAACTAGCGGGGGGGCGACAGATGAGCAGTTCTTC.

This clonotype was detected many times. V usage is TRBV20-1 and J usage is TRBJ2-7; D unresolved. Germline V gives CDR1 DFQATT, CDR2 SNEGSKA (reference sequence). This CDR3 is 11 amino acids long. V lost 6 bases and J 3 bases, leaving 9 bases between the germline ends. The CDR3 protein is CSAMDLYEQYF. The CDR3 DNA reads TGCAGTGCCATGGACCTCTACGAGCAGTACTTC.

V and J are TRBV3-1 and TRBJ2-2; no firm D call. Per the germline V gene, CDR1 is LGHDT and CDR2 is YNNKEL (reference sequence). V lost 4 bases, J lost 6 bases, and 18 bases lay in between. The CDR3 length is 16 residues. The CDR3, as DNA: TGTGCCAGCAGCCTGAATTCCGGGCCTGCTGCCGGGGAGCTGTTTTTT. It encodes CASSLNSGPAAGELFF.

This clonotype was found many times. The CDR3 sequence: CASSFRGLAADTQYF. Written as DNA, the CDR3 is TGTGCCAGCAGCTTTCGGGGACTAGCGGCAGATACGCAGTATTTT. The chain is built from TRBV5-6 and TRBJ2-3; 11 bases agree with TRBD2. The CDR3 sequence is 15 residues long. J gave up 4 bases and V 2 bases, and 3 bases lay outside the gene matches. Germline lookup yields CDR1 SGHDT and CDR2 YYEEEE.

Details on this clonotype: The junction departs from the called germline gene at one end, perhaps through a read error. The V and J genes are TRBV5-1 and TRBJ1-5; D is unresolved. In germline, CDR1 is SGHRS, CDR2 YFSETQ. This CDR3 is built from 15 residues. CDR3 nucleotide sequence: TGCGCCAGCAGCTTGGGCGGTTACCCGAATCAGCCCCAGAATTTT. Residues: CASSLGGYPNQPQNF.

This clonotype was seen ten or more times. The V call is TRBV20-1, the J call TRBJ1-2; 7 bases are a match to TRBD1. V lost 0 bases, J lost 6 bases, and 1 base stayed unmatched. Germline lookup yields CDR1 DFQATT and CDR2 SNEGSKA (reference sequence). The CDR3 covers 12 residues. DNA for the CDR3: TGCAGTGCTAGAGATACAGGGGATGGCTACACCTTC. Its translation is CSARDTGDGYTF.

Worth noting for this clonotype: A much bigger clone sits one base away, suggesting this may be a read error. V is TRBV5-6 and J is TRBJ2-1; D call uncertain. This CDR3 has 13 residues. V shed 3 bases and J shed 6 bases, with 10 bases lying between them. Germline V gene data show CDR1 as SGHDT and CDR2 as YYEEEE. In DNA form, the CDR3 reads TGTGCCAGCAGCTCATTTTGGGGCAATGAGCAGTTCTTC. This codes for CASSSFWGNEQFF.

This clonotype came up many times. The chain recombines TRBV4-1 with TRBJ2-3; TRBD2 matches 7 bases. CDR1 and CDR2 from the germline V gene are MGHRA and YSYEKL. V trimming: 7 bases; J trimming: 0 bases; junction bases outside the gene matches: 7. The CDR3 is made up of 15 amino acids. The CDR3 protein is CASTSGGGSTDTQYF. In DNA, the CDR3 is TGCGCCAGCACATCGGGCGGGGGAAGCACAGATACGCAGTATTTT.

The table lists this clonotype with many counts. The chain carries TRBV10-2 and TRBJ2-5; D gene ambiguous. CDR1 is WSHSY and CDR2 is SAAADI in the germline V gene. The CDR3 covers 14 residues. The V and J ends lost 6 bases and 5 bases respectively, with 16 bases between them. CDR3: CASRPLALSETQYF. CDR3 nucleotide sequence: TGCGCCAGCAGGCCCCTGGCCTTATCCGAGACCCAGTACTTC.

This clonotype turned up a few times. The junction departs from germline at one end; a sequencing error may be responsible. The chain uses TRBV10-3 and TRBJ1-1, with D uncertain. Germline assignment: CDR1 ENHRY and CDR2 SYGVKD. This CDR3 is 12 amino acids long. DNA of the CDR3: TGTGCCATCGCTACCCCGTGGGGTGAACCTATCTTT. This encodes CAIATPWGEPIF.

The table lists this clonotype with a few counts. This chain uses TRBV20-1 with TRBJ2-1; D might be TRBD2 (5 bases). This CDR3 is 15 amino acids long. The ends were cut back, 0 bases at V and 4 bases at J, with 13 bases in the middle. Germline V lookup: CDR1 DFQATT, CDR2 SNEGSKA (reference sequence). CDR3 bases: TGCAGTGCTAGAGATTACGGGGAATCTTACAATGAGCAGTTCTTC. Amino acid sequence: CSARDYGESYNEQFF.

This clonotype was counted many times. The chain links TRBV20-1 to TRBJ1-5; weak D call: TRBD1 (5 bases). Trimming left V 5 bases short and J 8 bases short, with 22 bases between. Germline CDR1 and CDR2: DFQATT and SNEGSKA (reference sequence). There are 15 residues in the CDR3. CDR3 DNA sequence: TGCAGTGCTTCTCGGGGGGGGGTTGCCGGCGAGCCCCAGCATTTT. Translation gives CSASRGGVAGEPQHF.

In its sample, this clonotype was seen many times. The chain joins TRBV5-6 to TRBJ2-5; TRBD1 matches 8 bases. Germline values: CDR1 SGHDT, CDR2 YYEEEE. CDR3 size: 14 residues. Trimming removed 3 bases from V and 5 bases from J; junction bases left unmatched: 6. The CDR3 region is CASSSKTGVETQYF. As DNA, the CDR3 is TGTGCCAGCAGCTCGAAGACAGGGGTGGAGACCCAGTACTTC. Drawing the rest from reference TRBV5-6 and TRBJ2-5, the complete variable domain is DAGVTQSPTHLIKTRGQQVTLRCSPKSGHDTVSWYQQALGQGPQFIFQYYEEEERQRGNFPDRFSGHQFPNYSSELNVNALLLGDSALYLCASSSKTGVETQYFGPGTRLLVL.

On this clonotype: This may be a read error, as it is one base from a much larger clone. Because the CDR3 is missing its conserved closing phenylalanine or tryptophan, this is likely a read error. V and J are TRBV12-3 or TRBV12-4 and TRBJ2-5; D gene unclear. The V gene lost 4 bases and the J gene lost 2 bases, with 17 bases spanning the gap. The CDR3 totals 16 residues. CDR3 in amino acids: CASSSLAAPIQETQYI. CDR3 nucleotides: TGTGCCAGCAGTTCGCTCGCGGCGCCGATTCAAGAGACCCAGTACATC.

This clonotype has a count of ten or more. The chain is built from TRBV11-1 and TRBJ2-1, with D uncertain. The V end lost 6 bases, the J end lost 6 bases, and 15 bases lay between the germline ends. Germline loops: CDR1 SGHAT, CDR2 FQDESV (reference sequence). CDR3 length: 14 amino acids. CDR3 protein: CASSRRTSSNEQFF. The CDR3 DNA follows: TGTGCCAGCAGTCGACGTACAAGCTCCAATGAGCAGTTCTTC.

This clonotype was found many times. This rearrangement joins TRBV29-1 to TRBJ2-2; 12 bases are a match to TRBD2. The CDR3 has 14 amino acids. Germline-derived CDR1 and CDR2 are SQVTM and ANQGSEA. With 6 bases clipped from V and 6 bases from J, the junction kept 5 bases outside the gene matches. CDR3 sequence reads: CSVQGLAGSGELFF. As DNA, the CDR3 is TGCAGCGTACAAGGACTAGCGGGGTCCGGGGAGCTGTTTTTT.

This clonotype was observed a handful of times. This clone may be a read error of a much larger clone one base away. This CDR3 reads CASSWRGIYNEQFF. The CDR3 nucleotides read TGTGCCAGCAGCTGGCGGGGGATCTACAATGAGCAGTTCTTC. J is TRBJ2-1 and V is TRBV27; 7 bases align to TRBD2. The length of the CDR3 is 14 residues. Unmatched junction bases numbered 5, after V lost 6 bases and J lost 3 bases. Germline CDR1 reads MNHEY; CDR2 reads SMNVEV (reference sequence).

The V and J genes are TRBV3-1 and TRBJ2-7; a possible D gene is TRBD1 (6 bases). The CDR3 covers 13 residues. Germline-derived CDR1 and CDR2 are LGHDT and YNNKEL (reference sequence). V lost 5 bases, J lost 1 base, and 9 bases lay in between. This chain's CDR3 is CASSLGHSYEQYF. The CDR3 nucleotides are TGTGCCAGCAGCTTGGGACATTCCTACGAGCAGTACTTC.